This TCR beta chain derives from a study of shared clonotypes between healthy human individuals. About the research overall: The plates for each donor numbered three CD4 naive, three CD4 memory, two CD8 naive and one CD8 memory. General study results and limits: What rarefaction showed was incomplete sorted-subset sequencing despite large depth.

CDR1 and CDR2 from the germline V gene are SGHNT and YYREEE (reference sequence). This CDR3 region has 15 residues. The V and J ends lost 0 bases and 4 bases, in that order; junction bases with no gene match: 6. Sequencing was performed with immunoSEQ multiplex PCR; in TCRdb, only in-frame clones are kept and a portion is missing. The repertoire includes a few million clones, less than 95% of them detected once, and 0.37% sits in the top ten. Concerning this clone: Antigen specificity is unknown. In the same sample, other DNA sequences code for this CDR3.

This TCR was sampled from a man between 18 and 35 years old in good health. Some clones in this sample may be carry-over from other donors' samples. Sequencing was carried out using naive CD4+ T cells from PBMCs. Subset of the sample: CD45RA+ positively selected. V usage is TRBV5-4 and J usage is TRBJ2-7; 8 nucleotides align to TRBD1. The CDR3 reads CASSLGGQGAYEQYF. The DNA for the CDR3 is TGTGCCAGCAGCTTGGGAGGGCAGGGGGCGTACGAGCAGTACTTC.